Each of the 10 T cell receptor beta chains below was sequenced from the same sample in a study of T cell responses to AZD1222 COVID-19 vaccine. TCRdb keeps only in-frame clones here, not all; method: immunoSEQ multiplex PCR. This table holds roughly 120,000 clones, around 84% found once. The input for sequencing was peripheral blood, taken 28 days after the second AZD1222 dose. These receptors all come from an adult who received the AZD1222 COVID-19 vaccine.

The rearrangement links TRBV29-1 to TRBJ1-5, with TRBD1 matching over 7 bases. CDR1 is SQVTM and CDR2 is ANQGSEA in the germline V gene. The CDR3 is made up of 13 amino acids. V was clipped by 6 bases and J by 5 bases; unmatched bases: 7. CDR3 region: CSVAQGGDQPQHF. The CDR3 DNA follows: TGCAGCGTCGCCCAGGGGGGAGATCAGCCCCAGCATTTT.

The chain combines TRBV28 with TRBJ2-3, with 11 bases lining up with TRBD2. In germline, CDR1 is MDHEN, CDR2 SYDVKM. The CDR3 is 19 amino acids. The V segment lost 2 bases and the J segment 6 bases; nucleotides outside the gene matches: 16. CDR3 bases: TGTGCCAGCAGTTTACTCATCAGGCTAGCGGGAGGCCGGGGGGATACGCAGTATTTT. It yields the protein CASSLLIRLAGGRGDTQYF.

The J gene is TRBJ2-3, the V gene TRBV2; 10 nucleotides align to TRBD1. Germline V gives CDR1 SNHLY, CDR2 FYNNEI. V shed 6 bases and J 5 bases; nucleotides not matched to a gene: 8. CDR3 size: 15 residues. CDR3 DNA: TGTGCCAGCAGCCGCGGACAGGGGGGAGGAGATACGCAGTATTTT. Amino acid sequence: CASSRGQGGGDTQYF.

The count of this clone is one. The chain couples TRBV6-2 or TRBV6-3 to TRBJ1-1, with D unresolved. Per germline, CDR1 MNHEY and CDR2 SVGEGT. CDR3 length: 14 residues. With 4 bases removed from V and 0 bases from J, the gap between germline ends came to 9 bases. CDR3 in amino acids: CASSFAGMNTEAFF. CDR3 nucleotides: TGTGCCAGCAGTTTCGCCGGAATGAACACTGAAGCTTTCTTT.

In DNA, the CDR3 is TGCGCCAGCAGCCAAGTCGGCAGAACTAACTATGGCTACACCTTC. Protein sequence: CASSQVGRTNYGYTF. The chain has TRBV4-1 and TRBJ1-2; no clear D gene. Germline V gives CDR1 MGHRA, CDR2 YSYEKL. The CDR3 runs to 15 residues. V lost 1 base, J lost 0 bases, and 9 bases lay in between.

The chain employs TRBV18 and TRBJ2-1; D gene unclear. V gave up 0 bases and J gave up 7 bases, with 4 bases separating them. CDR1 is KGHSH, CDR2 LQKENI, per germline. The CDR3 sequence is 12 residues long. The CDR3 here is CASSPPGNEQFF. In DNA form, the CDR3 reads TGTGCCAGCTCACCACCGGGGAATGAGCAGTTCTTC.

The genes are TRBV9 and TRBJ1-1, with 9 bases identical to TRBD1. This CDR3 has 15 amino acids. Germline trimming cut 4 bases from V and 1 base from J; bases unmatched to any gene: 5. CDR1 and CDR2 (germline): SGDLS, YYNGEE. The CDR3 is CASSPQGQGNTEAFF. The CDR3 DNA reads as TGTGCCAGCAGCCCTCAGGGACAGGGGAACACTGAAGCTTTCTTT.

The V gene is TRBV5-6, the J gene TRBJ1-2, with 7 bases lining up with TRBD1. The CDR3 has 12 amino acids. The germline CDR1 and CDR2 sequences are SGHDT and YYEEEE. Trimming took 4 bases from V and 13 from J; bases not matched to a gene: 10. CDR3 nucleotides: TGTGCCAGCAGCGTACCGGGACAGCTCTCCACCTTC. It encodes CASSVPGQLSTF.

A word on this clone: Sequence at one end of the junction differs from germline and may be a read error. Other DNA sequences in this specimen translate into the identical CDR3. The chain has TRBV5-4 and TRBJ1-6; D not certain. The germline V gene has CDR1 SGHNT and CDR2 YYREEE (reference sequence). The CDR3 contains 17 residues. The CDR3 sequence: CASSFRGVAPINSPLHF. As DNA, the CDR3 is TGTGCCAGTAGCTTTCGCGGAGTCGCCCCCATTAATTCACCCCTCCACTTT.

The chain uses TRBV5-8 and TRBJ1-4; the D gene is possibly TRBD1 (5 bases). V lost 4 bases to trimming and J lost 8 bases, with 12 bases between them. The CDR3 has 13 amino acids. From germline, CDR1 is SGHTS and CDR2 YDEGEE. The CDR3 sequence: CASSPGLVEKLFF. The CDR3 region has the DNA TGTGCCAGCAGCCCAGGGTTAGTCGAAAAACTGTTTTTT.